These 4 T cell receptor beta chains were all obtained from the same sample, sequenced in a study of blood T cell repertoires in COVID-19. Generated by immunoSEQ multiplex PCR, the TCRdb table keeps only in-frame clones and is missing some. Among 540,000 or so clones, around 90% were seen once, and the ten largest hold around 8%. Sequenced sample: peripheral blood. The receptors derive from a woman aged 50 to 60 with COVID-19, enrolled during active disease.

The CDR3 region is CASRHRQGGETQYF. The DNA of the CDR3 is TGTGCCAGCCGCCATCGACAGGGGGGGGAGACCCAGTACTTC. The chain links TRBV2 to TRBJ2-5, with TRBD1 matching 9 bases. This CDR3 contains 14 residues. CDR1 and CDR2 (germline): SNHLY, FYNNEI. V was pared by 8 bases and J by 5 bases, with 9 bases of the junction left unmatched.

This sequence joins TRBV28 and TRBJ1-6; D not certain. From germline, CDR1 is MDHEN and CDR2 SYDVKM. The germline V and J ends were trimmed by 3 bases and 7 bases, with 13 bases remaining between them. The length of the CDR3 is 15 residues. The CDR3 protein is CASSFEPDINSPLHF. The DNA of the CDR3 is TGTGCCAGCAGTTTCGAACCAGATATCAATTCACCCCTCCACTTT.

Comment on this clone: Other DNA sequences in this sample translate to the same CDR3. The chain joins TRBV12-3 or TRBV12-4 to TRBJ1-2; D is ambiguous. Trimming pared 3 bases from V and 5 bases from J, leaving 7 bases between. CDR3 size: 12 residues. The CDR3 sequence: CASSFSGYGYTF. CDR3 DNA sequence: TGTGCCAGCAGTTTCTCGGGGTATGGCTACACCTTC.

This clone was counted between two and nine times. V usage is TRBV7-2 and J usage is TRBJ2-3; D not resolved. This CDR3 has 12 amino acids. Germline loops: CDR1 SGHTA, CDR2 FQGNSA. Trimming pared 5 bases from V and 7 bases from J, leaving 10 bases between. CDR3 sequence reads: CASSLLVNTQYF. CDR3 sequence (DNA): TGTGCCAGCAGCCTCCTAGTGAATACGCAGTATTTT.